The rows below give T cell receptor beta chains drawn from one sample of a study of T cell repertoires in cytomegalovirus infection. No cognate antigen is known for these TCRs. Via MiXCR, TCRdb re-called the reads, giving one row per CDR3 protein. The sample holds 360,000 or so distinct CDR3 sequences, just under 35% seen once. Source: cultured PBMCs, taken from culture after CMV antigen stimulation. Receptors were obtained from a human donor in good health (CMV status not recorded). Some clones in this sample may be carry-over from other donors' samples. CDR3s include the opening cysteine and the closing phenylalanine or tryptophan. The order of the fields is CDR3 length, D gene, V gene, clone size, J gene, CDR3 protein, CDR3 DNA. A D gene is named only where the DNA matches it firmly. For some rows the clone size is stated as once, few or many, or as a class when expanded; others skip it.

15	.	TRBV7-2	many	TRBJ2-1	CASSLLRDSYNEQFF	TGTGCCAGCAGCTTACTCCGGGACTCTTACAATGAGCAGTTCTTC
15	.	TRBV7-6	few	TRBJ2-3	CASSLGARDTDTQYF	TGTGCCAGCAGCTTAGGAGCGAGAGACACAGATACGCAGTATTTT
15	TRBD2	TRBV19	.	TRBJ2-1	CASSIALAGGDEQFF	TGTGCCAGTAGTATAGCCCTAGCGGGAGGAGACGAGCAGTTCTTC
15	.	TRBV19	.	TRBJ2-1	CASSIGGLMGNEQFF	TGTGCCAGTAGTATAGGAGGGTTAATGGGCAATGAGCAGTTCTTC
13	.	TRBV12-3/TRBV12-4	many	TRBJ2-5	CASRPPNQETQYF	TGTGCCAGCAGGCCCCCGAACCAAGAGACCCAGTACTTC
15	.	TRBV7-2	.	TRBJ1-2	CASSPNGGAHYGYTF	TGTGCCAGCAGCCCTAACGGGGGGGCCCACTATGGCTACACCTTC
15	TRBD1	TRBV6-6	.	TRBJ2-5	CASRWTGTHQETQYF	TGTGCCAGCAGATGGACAGGGACACACCAAGAGACCCAGTACTTC
14	.	TRBV12-3/TRBV12-4	.	TRBJ2-6	CAGSWGSGANVLTF	TGTGCCGGCAGTTGGGGCTCTGGGGCCAACGTCCTGACTTTC
15	TRBD1	TRBV27	few	TRBJ1-2	CASSLSAGGDYGYTF	TGTGCCAGCAGTTTATCGGCAGGGGGGGACTATGGCTACACCTTC
14	.	TRBV7-7	.	TRBJ2-1	CASSLADARDEQFF	TGTGCCAGCAGCTTAGCTGATGCCAGGGATGAGCAGTTCTTC
15	.	TRBV5-1	.	TRBJ2-1	CASSLSGGTSNEQFF	TGCGCCAGCAGCTTGTCTGGCGGGACGAGCAATGAGCAGTTCTTC
12	.	TRBV19	.	TRBJ1-1	CASRHGGTEAFF	TGTGCCAGCCGGCACGGGGGCACTGAAGCTTTCTTT
14	.	TRBV12-3/TRBV12-4	.	TRBJ2-5	CASGASGTIETQYF	TGTGCCAGCGGTGCTTCCGGGACGATAGAGACCCAGTACTTC
14	.	TRBV5-5	.	TRBJ2-3	CASSSGFRGDTQYF	TGTGCCAGCAGCTCGGGATTCAGGGGAGATACGCAGTATTTT
18	TRBD2	TRBV6-1	.	TRBJ2-7	CASSYQRRTSGRVYEQYF	TGTGCCAGCAGTTACCAGCGTCGGACTAGCGGGAGGGTCTACGAGCAGTACTTC
20	TRBD2	TRBV4-1	few	TRBJ2-1	CASSQDLGLGLSVSYNEQFF	TGCGCCAGCAGCCAAGATTTGGGACTAGGACTATCTGTGAGTTACAATGAGCAGTTCTTC
13	.	TRBV7-3	few	TRBJ2-2	CASSGGLAGELFF	TGTGCCAGCAGCGGGGGTTTGGCCGGGGAGCTGTTTTTT
16	.	TRBV6-5	few	TRBJ2-4	CASSSLAPLAKNIQYF	TGTGCCAGCAGTTCCCTGGCGCCTCTAGCCAAAAACATTCAGTACTTC
14	TRBD1	TRBV4-3	few	TRBJ1-1	CASSPTTGETEAFF	TGCGCCAGCAGTCCCACGACAGGGGAAACTGAAGCTTTCTTT
12	.	TRBV12-5	few	TRBJ2-7	CASGRGPYEQYF	TGTGCTAGTGGTAGGGGACCCTACGAGCAGTACTTC
15	TRBD2	TRBV7-9	.	TRBJ2-1	CASILSGGLGSEQFF	TGTGCCAGCATCCTAAGCGGGGGATTAGGCAGTGAGCAGTTCTTC